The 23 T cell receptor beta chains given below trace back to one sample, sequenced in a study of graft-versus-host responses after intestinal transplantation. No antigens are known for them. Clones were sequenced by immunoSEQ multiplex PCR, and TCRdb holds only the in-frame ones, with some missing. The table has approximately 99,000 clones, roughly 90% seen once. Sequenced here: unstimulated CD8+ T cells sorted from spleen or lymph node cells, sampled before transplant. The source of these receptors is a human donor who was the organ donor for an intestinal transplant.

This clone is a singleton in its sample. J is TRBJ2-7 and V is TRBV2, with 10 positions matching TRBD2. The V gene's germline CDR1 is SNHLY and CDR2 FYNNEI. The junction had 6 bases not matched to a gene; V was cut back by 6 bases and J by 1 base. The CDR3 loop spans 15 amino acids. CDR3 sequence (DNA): TGTGCCAGCAGCGACCTAGCGGGAGTGTCCTACGAGCAGTACTTC. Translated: CASSDLAGVSYEQYF.

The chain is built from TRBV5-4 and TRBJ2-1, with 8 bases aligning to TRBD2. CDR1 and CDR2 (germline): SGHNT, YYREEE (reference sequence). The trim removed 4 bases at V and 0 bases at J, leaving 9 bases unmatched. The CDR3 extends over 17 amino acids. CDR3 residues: CASSRSGGGLSYNEQFF. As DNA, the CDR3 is TGTGCCAGCAGCCGGTCGGGCGGGGGGCTCTCCTACAATGAGCAGTTCTTC.

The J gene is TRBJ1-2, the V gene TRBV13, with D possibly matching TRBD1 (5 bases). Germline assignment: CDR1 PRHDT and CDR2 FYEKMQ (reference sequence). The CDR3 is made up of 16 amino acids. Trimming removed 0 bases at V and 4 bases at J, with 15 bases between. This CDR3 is CASSLGVAGLGYGYTF. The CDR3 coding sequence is TGTGCCAGCAGCTTAGGAGTTGCAGGGTTAGGCTATGGCTACACCTTC. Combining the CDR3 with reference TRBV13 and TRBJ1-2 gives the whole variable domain AAGVIQSPRHLIKEKRETATLKCYPIPRHDTVYWYQQGPGQDPQFLISFYEKMQSDKGSIPDRFSAQQFSDYHSELNMSSLELGDSALYFCASSLGVAGLGYGYTFGSGTRLTVV.

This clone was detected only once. CDR3 coding DNA: TGTGCCAGCAGCCTACACGGAGGGGCCGGGGAGCTGTTTTTT. It is translated as CASSLHGGAGELFF. The chain uses TRBV7-2 and TRBJ2-2; a weak D match, TRBD2 (6 bases). The length of the CDR3 is 14 residues. V lost 5 bases to trimming and J lost 6 bases, with 13 bases between them. Germline CDR1 and CDR2: SGHTA and FQGNSA.

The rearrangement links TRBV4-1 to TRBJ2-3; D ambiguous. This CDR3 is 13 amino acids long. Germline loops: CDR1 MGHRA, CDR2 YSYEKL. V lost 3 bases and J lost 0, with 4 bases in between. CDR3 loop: CASSHISTDTQYF. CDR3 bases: TGCGCCAGCAGCCACATTAGCACAGATACGCAGTATTTT.

CDR3 sequence reads: CASSLWQRDRNTEAFF. The CDR3 DNA sequence: TGTGCCAGCAGCTTATGGCAACGTGACAGGAACACTGAAGCTTTCTTT. The chain has TRBV11-2 and TRBJ1-1; D may be TRBD1 (5 bases). Between the trimmed V and J ends, which lost 2 bases and 1 base, there was a span of 14 bases. This CDR3 is 16 amino acids long. Germline V gene data show CDR1 as SGHAT and CDR2 as FQNNGV.

CDR3 sequence (DNA): TGTGCCACCAGCAGAGGGAAAGCGGGGGGTCGCACCGGGGAGCTGTTTTTT. This gives the protein CATSRGKAGGRTGELFF. The V and J genes are TRBV15 and TRBJ2-2; the match to TRBD2 covers 9 bases. The J segment lost 4 bases and the V segment lost 1 base, leaving 7 bases of the junction unmatched. Per germline, CDR1 LNHNV and CDR2 YYDKDF (reference sequence). The CDR3 is made up of 17 amino acids.

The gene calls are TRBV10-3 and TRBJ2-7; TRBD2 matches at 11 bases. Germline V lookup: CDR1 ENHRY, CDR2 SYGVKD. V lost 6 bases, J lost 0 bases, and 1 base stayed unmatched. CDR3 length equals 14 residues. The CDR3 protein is CAISTSGSSYEQYF. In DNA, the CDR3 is TGTGCCATCAGCACTAGCGGGAGCTCCTACGAGCAGTACTTC.

As DNA, the CDR3 is TGCGCCAGCAGCAGGGGCGGGGGGGCTTTCTACGAGCAGTACTTC. Translation: CASSRGGGAFYEQYF. This chain uses TRBV5-1 with TRBJ2-7; 9 bases are shared with TRBD2. V gave up 4 bases and J gave up 3 bases; unmatched junction bases: 8. The CDR3 runs to 15 residues. Germline V gene data show CDR1 as SGHRS and CDR2 as YFSETQ.

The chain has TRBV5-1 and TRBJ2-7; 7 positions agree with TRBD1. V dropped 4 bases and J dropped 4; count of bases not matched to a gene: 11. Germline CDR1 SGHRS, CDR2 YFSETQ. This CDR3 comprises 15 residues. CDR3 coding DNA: TGCGCCAGCAGCACCCGGGACAGCTCCCTGTACGAGCAGTACTTC. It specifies CASSTRDSSLYEQYF.

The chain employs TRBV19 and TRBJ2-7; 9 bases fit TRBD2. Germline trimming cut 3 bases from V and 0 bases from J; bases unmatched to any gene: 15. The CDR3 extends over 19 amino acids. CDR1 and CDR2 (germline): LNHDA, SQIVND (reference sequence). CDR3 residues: CASSIQGLAGSHLSYEQYF. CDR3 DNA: TGTGCCAGTAGTATTCAGGGTCTAGCGGGGTCTCACCTCTCCTACGAGCAGTACTTC.

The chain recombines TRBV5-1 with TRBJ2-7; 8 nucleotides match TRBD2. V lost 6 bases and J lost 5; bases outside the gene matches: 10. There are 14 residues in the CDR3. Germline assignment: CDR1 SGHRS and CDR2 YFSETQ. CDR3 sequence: CASTLMGLVDEQYF. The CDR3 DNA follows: TGCGCCAGCACCCTTATGGGACTAGTAGACGAGCAGTACTTC.

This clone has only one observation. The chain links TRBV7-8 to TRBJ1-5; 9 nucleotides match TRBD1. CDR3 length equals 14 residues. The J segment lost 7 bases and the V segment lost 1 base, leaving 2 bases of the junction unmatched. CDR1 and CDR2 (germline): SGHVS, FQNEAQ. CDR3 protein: CASSLDRGQQPQHF. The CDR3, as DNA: TGTGCCAGCAGCTTAGACAGGGGGCAGCAGCCCCAGCATTTT.

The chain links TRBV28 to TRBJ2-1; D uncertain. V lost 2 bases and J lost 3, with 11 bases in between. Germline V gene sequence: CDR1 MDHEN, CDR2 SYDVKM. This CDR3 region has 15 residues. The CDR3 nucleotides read TGTGCCAGCAGTTTAGGGCCAACCCTCTACAATGAGCAGTTCTTC. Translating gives CASSLGPTLYNEQFF.

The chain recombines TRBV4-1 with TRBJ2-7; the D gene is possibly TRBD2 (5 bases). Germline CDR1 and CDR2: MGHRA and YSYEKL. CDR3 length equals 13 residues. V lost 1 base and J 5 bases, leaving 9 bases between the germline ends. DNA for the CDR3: TGCGCCAGCAGCCAAGGGACTTACAACGAGCAGTACTTC. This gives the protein CASSQGTYNEQYF.

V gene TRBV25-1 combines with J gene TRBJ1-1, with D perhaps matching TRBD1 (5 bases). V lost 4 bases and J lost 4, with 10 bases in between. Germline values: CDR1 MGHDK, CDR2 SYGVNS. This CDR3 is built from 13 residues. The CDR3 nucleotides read TGTGCCAGCAGTGCAGGGAAGTTCACTGAAGCTTTCTTT. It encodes CASSAGKFTEAFF.

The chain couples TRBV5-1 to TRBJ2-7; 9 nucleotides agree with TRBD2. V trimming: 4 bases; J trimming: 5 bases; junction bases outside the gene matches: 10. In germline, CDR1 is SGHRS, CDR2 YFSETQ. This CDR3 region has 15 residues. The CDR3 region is CASSPSGRLVDEQYF. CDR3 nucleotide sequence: TGCGCCAGCAGCCCCAGCGGGAGGTTGGTCGACGAGCAGTACTTC.

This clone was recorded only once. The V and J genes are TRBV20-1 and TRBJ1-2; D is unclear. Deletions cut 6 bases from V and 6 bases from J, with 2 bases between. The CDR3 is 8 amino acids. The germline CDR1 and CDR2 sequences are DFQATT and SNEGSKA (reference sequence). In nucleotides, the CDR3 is TGCAGTGCCAATGGCTACACCTTC. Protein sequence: CSANGYTF.

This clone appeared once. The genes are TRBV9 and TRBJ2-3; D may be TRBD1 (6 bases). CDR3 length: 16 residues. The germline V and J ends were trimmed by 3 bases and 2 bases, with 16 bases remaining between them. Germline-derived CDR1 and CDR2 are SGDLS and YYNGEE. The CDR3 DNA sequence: TGTGCCAGCAGCGCATTTGAGGGGGTTTTCACAGATACGCAGTATTTT. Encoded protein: CASSAFEGVFTDTQYF.

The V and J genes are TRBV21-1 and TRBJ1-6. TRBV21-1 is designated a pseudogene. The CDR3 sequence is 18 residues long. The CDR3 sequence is CASSKGGRTSSYNSPLHF. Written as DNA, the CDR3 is TGTGCCAGCAGCAAAGGAGGGAGGACGAGCTCCTATAATTCACCCCTCCACTTT.

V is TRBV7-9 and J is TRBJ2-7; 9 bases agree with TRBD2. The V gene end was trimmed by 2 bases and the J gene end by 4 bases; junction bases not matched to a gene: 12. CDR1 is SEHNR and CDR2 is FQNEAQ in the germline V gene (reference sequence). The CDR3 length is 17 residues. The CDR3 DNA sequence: TGTGCCAGCAGCTTACCCTTTTTGCGGGAGGGCCGGTACGAGCAGTACTTC. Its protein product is CASSLPFLREGRYEQYF.

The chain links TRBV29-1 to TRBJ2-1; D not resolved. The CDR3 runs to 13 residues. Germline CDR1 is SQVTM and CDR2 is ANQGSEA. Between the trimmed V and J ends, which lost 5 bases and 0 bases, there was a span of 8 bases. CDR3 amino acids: CSVILSSYNEQFF. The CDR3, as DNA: TGCAGCGTTATTCTAAGCTCCTACAATGAGCAGTTCTTC.

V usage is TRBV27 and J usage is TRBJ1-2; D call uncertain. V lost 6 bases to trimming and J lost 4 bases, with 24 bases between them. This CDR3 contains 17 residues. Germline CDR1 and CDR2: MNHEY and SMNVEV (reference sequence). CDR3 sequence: CASSAHSPLPTSYGYTF. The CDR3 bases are TGTGCCAGCAGCGCCCATAGCCCCCTACCCACCTCCTATGGCTACACCTTC.